One sample yielded the 27 T cell receptor beta chains listed below, sequenced in a study of prognosis after radiotherapy for stage I lung cancer. Using two-round multiplex PCR, the authors amplified TCR beta CDR3 from genomic DNA. TRBV and TRBJ genes each had their own specific primers in first-round PCR. Each CDR3 protein is one row after TCRdb ran MiXCR on the multiplex PCR reads. The table has about 26,000 distinct CDR3 sequences, 30% seen once. The material sequenced was PBMCs, taken before or after stereotactic body radiation therapy (not recorded which). The receptors here all came from a donor aged 50 or older with non-small cell lung cancer.

This clonotype was observed at least ten times. Relative to the germline gene, one junction end is altered; a read error may explain this. This sequence joins TRBV5-1 and TRBJ1-1, with a possible D match to TRBD1 (6 bases). The germline CDR1 and CDR2 sequences are SGHRS and YFSETQ. The CDR3 consists of 13 residues. The CDR3 region is CASSLMGGTEASF. The CDR3 nucleotides are TGCGCCAGCAGCTTAATGGGGGGCACTGAAGCTTCCTTT.

Many counts were recorded for this clonotype. The CDR3 bases are TGTGCCAGCAGCGACACTAGCGGGGGTGACACCGGGGAGCTGTTTTTT. This sequence encodes CASSDTSGGDTGELFF. V is TRBV13 and J is TRBJ2-2; 11 nucleotides align to TRBD2. The CDR3 runs 16 residues. Losses at the gene ends were 5 bases for V and 3 bases for J; bases not matched to a gene: 5. Germline V gene data show CDR1 as PRHDT and CDR2 as FYEKMQ (reference sequence).

This clonotype was seen repeatedly, ten times or more. The chain has TRBV11-3 and TRBJ1-3, with 8 nucleotides matching TRBD1. V was pared by 2 bases and J by 0 bases, with 6 bases of the junction left unmatched. CDR3 length: 17 residues. Germline-derived CDR1 and CDR2 are SGHNT and YENEEA. The CDR3 region has the DNA TGTGCCAGCAGCTTAAGGACAGGGTATTACTCTGGAAACACCATATATTTT. It is translated as CASSLRTGYYSGNTIYF.

Concerning this clonotype: An end of the junction differs from the germline gene, which may be a read error. V gene TRBV6-1 combines with J gene TRBJ2-6, with no clear D. Germline CDR1 and CDR2: MNHNS and SASEGT. The CDR3 covers 17 residues. CDR3 DNA sequence: TGTGCCAGCACCCAGGTTACCCTAATTACTGGGGTCAACGTCCTGACTTTC. Translation gives CASTQVTLITGVNVLTF.

With regard to this clonotype: A much larger clone is a single base away; this may be a read error. The chain combines TRBV5-4 with TRBJ2-7; TRBD2 is a possible D gene (5 bases). V lost 4 bases, J lost 0 bases, and 11 bases lay in between. The length of the CDR3 is 14 residues. CDR1 and CDR2 from the germline V gene are SGHNT and YYREEE (reference sequence). The CDR3 sequence: CASSLASSSYEQYF. CDR3 coding DNA: TGTGCCAGCAGCCTAGCTAGCAGCTCCTACGAGCAGTACTTC.

This clonotype was counted at least ten times. The chain is built from TRBV4-1 and TRBJ2-7; D remains unclear. V lost 4 bases and J 3 bases, leaving 10 bases between the germline ends. Germline CDR1 reads MGHRA; CDR2 reads YSYEKL. There are 13 residues in the CDR3. CDR3 nucleotides: TGCGCCAGCAGCCGAGGACCTAACTACGAGCAGTACTTC. This codes for CASSRGPNYEQYF.

This clonotype was counted between two and nine times. V usage is TRBV27 and J usage is TRBJ2-1; tentative D call: TRBD1 (6 bases). CDR1 is MNHEY and CDR2 is SMNVEV in the germline V gene (reference sequence). Trimming took 1 base from V and 1 from J, leaving 8 bases between them. The CDR3 has 15 residues. DNA for the CDR3: TGTGCCAGCAGTTTATGGACAGCTTCCTACAATGAGCAGTTCTTC. It codes for CASSLWTASYNEQFF.

The table lists this clonotype with many counts. The V and J genes are TRBV3-1 and TRBJ2-3, with TRBD1 identical over 12 bases. Germline V gene sequence: CDR1 LGHDT, CDR2 YNNKEL (reference sequence). The CDR3 sequence is 16 residues long. With 3 bases clipped from V and 5 bases from J, the junction kept 6 bases outside the gene matches. CDR3 sequence: CASSHGDRGRGDTQYF. The CDR3 coding sequence is TGTGCCAGCAGCCACGGGGACAGGGGGCGGGGAGATACGCAGTATTTT.

Many counts were recorded for this clonotype. The genes are TRBV9 and TRBJ1-1, with D tentatively TRBD1 (5 bases). In germline, CDR1 is SGDLS, CDR2 YYNGEE. The CDR3 contains 15 residues. Deletions cut 5 bases from V and 1 base from J, with 15 bases between. The DNA of the CDR3 is TGTGCCAGCAGTCCTAACGACAGACCGAACACTGAAGCTTTCTTT. Protein: CASSPNDRPNTEAFF.

This clonotype was detected only once. The chain has TRBV6-1 and TRBJ2-1, with D tentatively TRBD2 (5 bases). In germline, CDR1 is MNHNS, CDR2 SASEGT. The germline V and J ends were trimmed by 9 bases and 0 bases, with 15 bases remaining between them. The CDR3 contains 15 residues. In DNA form, the CDR3 reads TGTGCCAGAAGTAATAGCGTAGACTCCTACAATGAGCAGTTCTTC. Translated: CARSNSVDSYNEQFF.

The J gene is TRBJ1-3, the V gene TRBV6-2 or TRBV6-3; D perhaps matches TRBD1 (5 bases). The CDR3 is 15 residues long. V was pared by 9 bases and J by 1 base, with 16 bases between. The V gene's germline CDR1 is MNHEY and CDR2 SVGEGT. CDR3 DNA: TGTGCCAGAATCAGGGCCGAAGAATCTGGAAACACCATATATTTT. Translation gives CARIRAEESGNTIYF.

This clonotype was counted many times. The rearrangement uses TRBV6-2 or TRBV6-3 and TRBJ2-1; 7 bases line up with TRBD1. This CDR3 is built from 15 residues. Germline-derived CDR1 and CDR2 are MNHEY and SVGEGT. V lost 2 bases and J lost 3; bases outside the gene matches: 4. The CDR3: CASSYEGADYNEQFF. CDR3 coding DNA: TGTGCCAGCAGTTACGAGGGGGCCGACTACAATGAGCAGTTCTTC.

Concerning this clonotype: Its ends do not fully match the called genes, so a read error is possible. V and J are TRBV2 and TRBJ1-5; a possible D gene is TRBD1 (5 bases). CDR1 is SNHLY and CDR2 is FYNNEI in the germline V gene. The CDR3 spans 15 residues. This chain's CDR3 is CASRRTREGDQPHHF. Here the CDR3 DNA reads TGTGCCAGCAGACGAACCAGGGAGGGAGATCAGCCCCATCATTTT.

There are a few counts of this clonotype. A read error may explain this, as a much larger clone is one base away. V is TRBV6-9 and J is TRBJ2-3; possibly TRBD1 or TRBD2 for D (5 bases each). This CDR3 has 14 amino acids. Trimming stripped 3 bases from V and 2 bases from J, with 9 bases between. Germline CDR1 reads MNHGY; CDR2 reads SVAAGI. CDR3 sequence (DNA): TGTGCCAGCAGTTACGGGACGGACACAGATACGCAGTATTTT. It encodes CASSYGTDTDTQYF.

This clonotype was observed at least ten times. The chain carries TRBV6-2 or TRBV6-3 and TRBJ1-2; no clear D. CDR3 size: 14 residues. Trimming took 4 bases from V and 0 from J, leaving 9 bases between them. The germline gives CDR1 MNHEY, CDR2 SVGEGT. CDR3 nucleotide sequence: TGTGCCAGCAGTTCGGGTCTGCCTAACTATGGCTACACCTTC. This sequence encodes CASSSGLPNYGYTF.

This clonotype was seen many times. The chain couples TRBV7-3 to TRBJ2-6; the match to TRBD2 covers 12 bases. Per the germline V gene, CDR1 is SGHTA and CDR2 is FQGTGA. The CDR3 spans 18 residues. Germline trimming cut 1 base from V and 2 bases from J; bases unmatched to any gene: 3. CDR3 loop: CASSLKLAGGTGANVLTF. CDR3 sequence (DNA): TGTGCCAGCAGCTTAAAACTAGCGGGGGGTACTGGGGCCAACGTCCTGACTTTC. Full variable domain (missing parts from reference TRBV7-3 and TRBJ2-6): GAGVSQTPSNKVTEKGKYVELRCDPISGHTALYWYRQSLGQGPEFLIYFQGTGAADDSGLPNDRFFAVRPEGSVSTLKIQRTERGDSAVYLCASSLKLAGGTGANVLTFGAGSRLTVL.

The chain is built from TRBV18 and TRBJ1-5, with 8 bases that match TRBD1. V was pared by 6 bases and J by 6 bases, with 10 bases of the junction left unmatched. Germline V gene sequence: CDR1 KGHSH, CDR2 LQKENI. This CDR3 has 15 amino acids. The CDR3: CASSPDRAAGQPQHF. In DNA, the CDR3 is TGTGCCAGCTCCCCGGACAGGGCTGCAGGTCAGCCCCAGCATTTT.

Comment on this clonotype: A much larger clone lies a single base off, so this may be a read error. The chain combines TRBV6-1 with TRBJ2-3; 9 nucleotides match TRBD2. The length of the CDR3 is 13 residues. Germline V gene data show CDR1 as MNHNS and CDR2 as SASEGT. The CDR3, as DNA: TGTGCCAGCAGAAGCGCGGGGGGGGATACGAAGTATTTT. Its translation is CASRSAGGDTKYF.

Concerning this clonotype: Compared with germline, one end of the junction differs, possibly owing to a read error. The chain employs TRBV28 and TRBJ2-6; D possibly corresponds to TRBD1 (5 bases). This CDR3 is 17 amino acids long. Germline values: CDR1 MDHEN, CDR2 SYDVKM. The CDR3 loop reads CAISLPGLGSGANVLTF. In DNA form, the CDR3 reads TGTGCCATCAGTTTGCCAGGGTTAGGCTCTGGGGCCAACGTCCTGACTTTC. Complete variable domain (other parts from reference TRBV28 and TRBJ2-6): DVKVTQSSRYLVKRTGEKVFLECVQDMDHENMFWYRQDPGLGLRLIYFSYDVKMKEKGDIPEGYSVSREKKERFSLILESASTNQTSMYLCAISLPGLGSGANVLTFGAGSRLTVL.

This clonotype was seen repeatedly, ten times or more. J is TRBJ1-4 and V is TRBV5-1, with D perhaps matching TRBD1 (5 bases). V was clipped by 0 bases and J by 8 bases, with 14 bases between them. CDR1 SGHRS and CDR2 YFSETQ come from the germline V gene. The CDR3 extends over 15 amino acids. Here the CDR3 reads CASSLGSGKKEKLFF. CDR3 in DNA: TGCGCCAGCAGCTTGGGGTCAGGGAAGAAAGAAAAACTGTTTTTT.

In its sample, this clonotype was seen many times. This rearrangement joins TRBV24-1 to TRBJ2-5; D unresolved. V was pared by 0 bases and J by 5 bases, with 12 bases between. The CDR3 contains 15 residues. CDR1 is KGHDR and CDR2 is SFDVKD in the germline V gene. The CDR3 DNA sequence: TGTGCCACCAGTGATTTGCTCGGGCAGAGGGAGACCCAGTACTTC. The encoded protein is CATSDLLGQRETQYF.

A word on this clonotype: A far larger clone is one base from this, pointing to a likely read error. This rearrangement joins TRBV7-9 to TRBJ2-7; weak D call: TRBD1 (5 bases). CDR3 length: 13 residues. In germline, CDR1 is SEHNR, CDR2 FQNEAQ (reference sequence). Trimming took 4 bases from V and 7 from J, leaving 14 bases between them. The CDR3 DNA sequence: TGTGCCAGCAGCTCGTCCCTACAGGAAGAGCAGTACTTC. It translates to CASSSSLQEEQYF. Filled out from reference TRBV7-9 and TRBJ2-7, the complete variable domain reads DTGVSQNPRHKITKRGQNVTFRCDPISEHNRLYWYRQTLGQGPEFLTYFQNEAQLEKSRLLSDRFSAERPKGSFSTLEIQRTEQGDSAMYLCASSSSLQEEQYFGPGTRLTVT.

In its sample, this clonotype was seen many times. The V call is TRBV2, the J call TRBJ2-5; D may be TRBD1 (6 bases). The germline CDR1 and CDR2 sequences are SNHLY and FYNNEI. Deletions cut 7 bases from V and 3 bases from J, with 12 bases between. CDR3 size: 13 residues. The CDR3 is CASKRAGEETQYF. CDR3 nucleotides: TGTGCCAGCAAGAGGGCAGGGGAAGAGACCCAGTACTTC. The full variable domain, its missing parts supplied by reference TRBV2 and TRBJ2-5, is EPEVTQTPSHQVTQMGQEVILRCVPISNHLYFYWYRQILGQKVEFLVSFYNNEISEKSEIFDDQFSVERPDGSNFTLKIRSTKLEDSAMYFCASKRAGEETQYFGPGTRLLVL.

This chain links TRBV29-1 with TRBJ1-5; TRBD1 matches at 7 bases. J was trimmed by 7 bases and V by 4 bases; bases with no gene match: 7. The CDR3 totals 13 residues. In germline, CDR1 is SQVTM, CDR2 ANQGSEA. CDR3 residues: CSVGKGAGQPQHF. CDR3 sequence (DNA): TGCAGCGTTGGTAAGGGGGCGGGACAGCCCCAGCATTTT.

This clonotype was observed many times. The chain carries TRBV2 and TRBJ2-1; D may be TRBD2 (5 bases). V lost 6 bases, J lost 6 bases, and 12 bases lay in between. This CDR3 region has 13 residues. Germline V gene sequence: CDR1 SNHLY, CDR2 FYNNEI. CDR3: CASSLTRLNEQFF. CDR3 bases: TGTGCCAGCAGCCTCACTAGGCTCAATGAGCAGTTCTTC.

By share of the sample, this clonotype is medium-sized (0.01 to 0.1%). CDR3 nucleotide sequence: TGTGCCAGCAGCTTAGGTTCCAGGATGGGGAATGAGCAGTTCTTC. Protein sequence: CASSLGSRMGNEQFF. The rearrangement uses TRBV11-2 and TRBJ2-1; D remains unclear. V lost 1 base to trimming and J lost 7 bases, with 14 bases between them. The CDR3 is 15 amino acids. Germline CDR1 reads SGHAT; CDR2 reads FQNNGV.

This clonotype has ten or more counts. The rearrangement joins TRBV12-3 or TRBV12-4 to TRBJ2-3; 7 bases map to TRBD2. The J segment lost 8 bases and the V segment lost 6 bases, leaving 11 bases of the junction unmatched. CDR3 length: 14 amino acids. DNA of the CDR3: TGTGCCAGCAGCCCGGGGGAGGGCCAAAGTACGCAGTATTTT. It specifies CASSPGEGQSTQYF.